This paragraph covers one T cell receptor beta chain sequence. Its antigen is currently unknown. Antigen-specific CD4+ T cell clonotypes were called by their expansion after viral peptide-pool culture in ViraFEST. CD4+ T cells were isolated after around 10 days of culture. It was between March and December 2020 that the person had a SARS-CoV-2 infection confirmed by PCR. The data belong to a study of vaccination effects on CD4 cells after COVID-19. The study, taken as a whole, reports: Vaccine-induced new clones formed most post-vaccine spike-reactive clones in convalescents. Among infection- and vaccine-induced clones, marked clonal contraction occurred late after vaccination.

The repertoire was sequenced with immunoSEQ multiplex PCR; TCRdb's copy has only in-frame clones and lacks some. The data show approximately 38,000 clones, around 75% seen once. The CDR3 runs to 14 residues. CDR1 and CDR2 from the germline V gene are SGHTA and FQGNSA. Trimming removed 5 bases at V and 0 bases at J, with 10 bases between. The sample here was CD4+ T cells from PBMCs cultured with a peptide pool, taken before COVID-19 vaccination. The chain combines TRBV7-2 with TRBJ1-2; D gene unclear. This receptor was identified in a human donor who had a prior SARS-CoV-2 infection. The CDR3 DNA is TGTGCCAGCAGCCTCCGGGTCGCTAACTATGGCTACACCTTC. This encodes CASSLRVANYGYTF.